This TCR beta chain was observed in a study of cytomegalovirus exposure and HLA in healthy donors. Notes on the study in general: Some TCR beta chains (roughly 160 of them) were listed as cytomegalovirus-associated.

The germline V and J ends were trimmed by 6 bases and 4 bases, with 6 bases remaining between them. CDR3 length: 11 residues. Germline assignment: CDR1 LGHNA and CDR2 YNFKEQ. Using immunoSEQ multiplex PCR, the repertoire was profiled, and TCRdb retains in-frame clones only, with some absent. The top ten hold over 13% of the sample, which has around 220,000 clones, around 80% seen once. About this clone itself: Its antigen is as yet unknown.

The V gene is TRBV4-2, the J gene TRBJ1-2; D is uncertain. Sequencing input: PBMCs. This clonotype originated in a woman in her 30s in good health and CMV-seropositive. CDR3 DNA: TGTGCCAGCAGAGGACTCTATGGCTACACCTTC. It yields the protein CASRGLYGYTF.